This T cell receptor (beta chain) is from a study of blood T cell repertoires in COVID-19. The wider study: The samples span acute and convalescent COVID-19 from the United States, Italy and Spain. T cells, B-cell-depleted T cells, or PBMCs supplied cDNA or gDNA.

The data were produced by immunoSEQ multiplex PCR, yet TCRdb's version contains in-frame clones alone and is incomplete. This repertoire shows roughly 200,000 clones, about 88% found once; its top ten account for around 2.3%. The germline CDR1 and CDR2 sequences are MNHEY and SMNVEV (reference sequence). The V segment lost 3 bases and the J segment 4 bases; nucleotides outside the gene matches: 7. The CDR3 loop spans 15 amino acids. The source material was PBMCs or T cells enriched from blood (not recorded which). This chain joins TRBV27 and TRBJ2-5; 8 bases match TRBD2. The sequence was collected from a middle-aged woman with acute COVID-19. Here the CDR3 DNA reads TGTGCCAGCAGTTTGAAACGGGGGGGCTTAGAGACCCAGTACTTC. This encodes CASSLKRGGLETQYF.